The following is a T cell receptor beta chain sequence with its context. This entry comes from a study of T cell changes during pregnancy in multiple sclerosis. TCRdb keeps only in-frame clones here, not all; method: immunoSEQ multiplex PCR. The table has some 22,000 clones, roughly nine tenths seen once. Germline CDR1 SGHNT, CDR2 YYREEE (reference sequence). This CDR3 contains 13 residues. V gave up 4 bases and J gave up 3 bases; unmatched junction bases: 3. The receptor was derived from a female donor with multiple sclerosis, enrolled in a pregnancy study. This sample comprised CD8+ T cells from peripheral blood mononuclear cells, obtained after pregnancy. This chain uses TRBV5-4 with TRBJ1-1; 7 positions match TRBD1. The CDR3 reads CASSITGDTEAFF. The CDR3 DNA sequence: TGTGCCAGCAGCATTACAGGGGACACTGAAGCTTTCTTT. Filled out from reference TRBV5-4 and TRBJ1-1, the complete variable domain reads ETGVTQSPTHLIKTRGQQVTLRCSSQSGHNTVSWYQQALGQGPQFIFQYYREEENGRGNFPPRFSGLQFPNYSSELNVNALELDDSALYLCASSITGDTEAFFGQGTRLTVV.